The sequence of this TCR beta chain was determined in a study of T cell responses to AZD1222 COVID-19 vaccine. Notes on the study in general: The sample set comprised mostly white British donors with more females, and clonal diversity was possibly underestimated. Baseline seropositivity characterized only a handful of AZD1222 recipients.

Per the germline V gene, CDR1 is WSHSY and CDR2 is SAAADI. V dropped 5 bases and J dropped 6 bases, with 13 bases sitting between them. The CDR3 has 14 amino acids. Sequenced by immunoSEQ multiplex PCR; TCRdb stores in-frame clones only, minus some. The sample lists around 170,000 clones, 90% seen once, with approximately 1.5% in the top ten. In regard to this clone: The antigen remains undetermined.

The TCR originated in an adult in good health. Source: peripheral blood, taken on day 0 of AZD1222 vaccination. The chain recombines TRBV10-2 with TRBJ1-4; tentatively, D is TRBD1 (5 bases). As DNA, the CDR3 is TGCGCCAGCAGTAGTGAAGGGACGGATGAAAAACTGTTTTTT. Encoded protein: CASSSEGTDEKLFF.